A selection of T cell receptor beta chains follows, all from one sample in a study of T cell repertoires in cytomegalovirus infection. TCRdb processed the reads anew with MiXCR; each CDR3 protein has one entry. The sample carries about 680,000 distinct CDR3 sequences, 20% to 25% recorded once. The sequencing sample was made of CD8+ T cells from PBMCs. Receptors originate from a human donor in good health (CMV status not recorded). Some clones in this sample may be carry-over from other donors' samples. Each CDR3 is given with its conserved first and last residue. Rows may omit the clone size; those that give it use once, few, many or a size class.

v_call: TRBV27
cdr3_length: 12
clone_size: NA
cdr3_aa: CATQTGFYEQYF

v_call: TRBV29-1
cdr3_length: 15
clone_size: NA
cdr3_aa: CSVEDWDRRTDTQYF

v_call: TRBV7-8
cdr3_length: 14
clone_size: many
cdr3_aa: CASRGTPSTDTQYF

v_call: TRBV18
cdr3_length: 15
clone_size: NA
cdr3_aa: CASSSNPGRVQPQHF

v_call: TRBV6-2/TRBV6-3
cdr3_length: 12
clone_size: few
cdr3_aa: CASTPGQRTQYF

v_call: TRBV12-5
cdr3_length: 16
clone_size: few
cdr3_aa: CASGLGDRLDKAEAFF

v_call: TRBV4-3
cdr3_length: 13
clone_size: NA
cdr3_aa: CASRTVDNTEAFF

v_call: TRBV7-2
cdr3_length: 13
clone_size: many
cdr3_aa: CASSAPNTGELFF

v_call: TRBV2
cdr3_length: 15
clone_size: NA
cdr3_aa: CVSSADWQDGETQYF

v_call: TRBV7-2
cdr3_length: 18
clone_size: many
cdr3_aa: CASSRIYSGRGPNSPLHF

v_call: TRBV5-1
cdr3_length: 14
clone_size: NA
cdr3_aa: CASSLASTDNEQFF

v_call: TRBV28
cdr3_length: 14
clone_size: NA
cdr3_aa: CASSFRGTGDGYTF

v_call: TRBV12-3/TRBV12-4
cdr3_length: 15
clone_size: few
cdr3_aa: CASSLQGAGVQPQHF